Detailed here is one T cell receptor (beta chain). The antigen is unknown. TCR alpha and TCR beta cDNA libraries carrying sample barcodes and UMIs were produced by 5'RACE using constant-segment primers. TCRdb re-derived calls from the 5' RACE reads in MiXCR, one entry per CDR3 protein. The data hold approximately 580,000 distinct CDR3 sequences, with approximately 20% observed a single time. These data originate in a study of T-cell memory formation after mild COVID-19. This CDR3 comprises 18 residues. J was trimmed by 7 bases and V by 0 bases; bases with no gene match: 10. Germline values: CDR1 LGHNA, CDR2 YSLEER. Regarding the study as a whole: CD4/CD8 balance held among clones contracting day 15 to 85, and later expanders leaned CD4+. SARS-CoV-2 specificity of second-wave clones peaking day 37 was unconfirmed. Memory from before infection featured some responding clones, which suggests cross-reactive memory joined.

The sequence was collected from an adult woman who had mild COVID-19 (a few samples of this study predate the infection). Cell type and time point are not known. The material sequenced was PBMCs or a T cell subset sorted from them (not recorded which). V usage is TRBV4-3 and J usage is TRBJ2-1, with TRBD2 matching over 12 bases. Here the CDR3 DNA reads TGCGCCAGCAGCCAAGAATTGCTAGCGGGAGGGCAGGTAAATGAGCAGTTCTTC. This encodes CASSQELLAGGQVNEQFF.